This T cell receptor (beta chain) was sequenced in a study of cytotoxic CD8 clonotypes in ibrutinib-treated CLL. Background on the study: Results showed around 25 partial and 2 complete responses; following median roughly 66 months, around 15 remained remitted, approximately 12 advanced. Points from the study as a whole: Contraction or stability on treatment characterized the public clonotypes, which were uncommon. Lymph node repertoires were not studied, and sampling times were unmatched. Clonality was higher at ibrutinib response and returned toward baseline at progression.

The CDR3 spans 14 residues. The germline CDR1 and CDR2 sequences are GTSNPN and SVGIG (reference sequence). V trimming: 1 base; J trimming: 4 bases; junction bases outside the gene matches: 5. As concerns this clone: Its antigen remains unknown.

Produced via immunoSEQ multiplex PCR; TCRdb's table is partial and in-frame only. This sample has about 140,000 clones, with approximately 90% found just once. Sample: PBMCs, taken after 12 months of ibrutinib treatment. The chain employs TRBV30 and TRBJ2-3; 7 nucleotides align to TRBD2. This TCR came from a human donor with chronic lymphocytic leukemia. CDR3 residues: CAWSGGLVSDTQYF. CDR3 sequence (DNA): TGTGCCTGGAGTGGCGGACTAGTCTCAGATACGCAGTATTTT.